Included here is one TCR beta chain sequence, with context. This clonotype was detected only a few times. Its recognized antigen is unknown. One base away there is no much larger clone; base qualities are not given. Library method: PCR. Data came from an Illumina HiSeq 2500. Unique molecular identifiers were incorporated into TCR beta cDNA libraries to reduce PCR and sequencing biases. About 500,000 cDNA molecules were obtained per 1 to 10 million input T cells, so each molecule approximated one T cell. Patient libraries were prepared and sequenced with the same protocol used for the earlier healthy control dataset. Within a given batch, samples were prepared together, multiplexed and sequenced on the same HiSeq lane. The source study handled its data this way. MIGEC was used to process the raw barcoded reads, and molecular identifier groups with only a single read were discarded before consensus assembly and CDR3 extraction. VDJtools was used for post-analysis of the clonotype tables, and diversity was normalized by down-sampling every dataset to the size of the smallest sample. Repertoire overlap clustering matched CDR3 amino acid but not nucleotide sequences to correct batch-related cross-sample contamination. TCRdb trimmed the raw reads at Q25, called clones with MiXCR and kept productive beta chains. Rows with one shared CDR3 protein collapse into an entry with the most common genes and DNA. The V and J calls follow TCRdb's processing rather than the paper's. A total of fewer than 850,000 distinct CDR3 sequences appear in this sample, roughly 27% of them only once. The top ten clonotypes cover about 0.5% of the sample.

To demonstrate the VDJtools post-analysis software, TCR beta repertoires were profiled from the peripheral blood of about 13 young patients with multiple sclerosis. The multiple sclerosis patients were children and adolescents between about 6 and 16 years of age. Via the germline V gene (reference sequence), CDR1 is DFQATT and CDR2 SNEGSKA. V is reduced by 6 bases and J by 3 bases, leaving a spacing of 30 bases between them. Its CDR3 holds 18 amino acids, cysteine through phenylalanine. Just CDR3 DNA is preserved here, 54 bases in frame from base 1. This specimen comes from a study of post-analysis software for immune sequencing data (dated by TCRdb to 2015 to 2017). For the wider study: Recorded disease courses included relapsing-remitting, secondary progressive and progressive-relapsing multiple sclerosis, with some patients lacking subtype annotation. The patient repertoires were set against around ten previously published healthy control repertoires from donors whose ages ranged from roughly 6 to 27 years. A subset of samples was prepared in parallel using single-end sample barcoding, then pooled and co-amplified after Illumina adapter ligation.

Results the study describes overall, beyond this receptor: The multiple sclerosis patient group was slightly younger than the control group. Significantly lower normalized Chao1 diversity was found in multiple sclerosis patients than in controls, suggesting substantial peripheral T-cell clonal expansion. Patients showed significantly higher frequencies than controls for a few TRBV segments, among them TRBV5-6, TRBV5-1 and TRBV20-1. When samples were clustered directly using the F measure, samples prepared in the same batch co-clustered strongly, which prompted a batch-effect correction.

The receptor comes from a girl aged 5-17 years with multiple sclerosis. The chain links TRBV20-1 with TRBJ2-7, with the D call tentatively TRBD1 or TRBD2, each fitting 5 bases. Material: blood. The CDR3 region reads CSAWGSGRASTLGYEQYF. The nucleotide sequence is given as TGCAGTGCCTGGGGGAGTGGACGGGCCTCCACTCTGGGCTACGAGCAGTACTTC.